This TCR beta chain stems from a study of blood T cell repertoires in COVID-19. Assay: immunoSEQ multiplex PCR; the TCRdb copy retains only in-frame clones and omits some. The data contain 280,000 or so clones, 80% to 90% of them singletons. V was trimmed by 1 base and J by 12 bases, leaving 12 bases between them. The CDR3 spans 11 residues. Germline CDR1 DFQATT, CDR2 SNEGSKA (reference sequence). The source of this sequence is a man aged 25 to 45 who had recovered from COVID-19. Sequencing was done on a sample of PBMCs or T cells enriched from blood (not recorded which). The chain carries TRBV20-1 and TRBJ1-1, with D maybe TRBD1 (6 bases). The CDR3 nucleotides read TGCAGTGCTAGAGGGACAGCTCCTACTTTCTTT. Its protein product is CSARGTAPTFF.